This entry is about one TCR beta chain. Its antigen is as yet unknown. The data were obtained in a study of blood T cells in healthy people across ages. Study-level findings and limits: A conclusive naive versus antigen-experienced comparison was prevented by the unsorted PBMCs. Expanded clonotype shifts may have been confounded, as the donors had an unknown CMV status. Strong correlation existed between TCR beta diversity and naive T cell percentage.

Each of the donors had approximately 10 milliliters of peripheral blood drawn into EDTA-treated Vacutainer tubes. Trimming stripped 7 bases from V and 0 bases from J, with 12 bases between. This CDR3 is 14 amino acids long. The germline CDR1 and CDR2 sequences are MNHEY and SMNVEV (reference sequence). The authors ran a second PCR of about 6 to 12 cycles using a sample-barcoded 5' primer and a J-beta primer mix. TCRdb called the 5' RACE reads again in MiXCR, with one record for every CDR3 protein. There are 1.8 million or so distinct CDR3 sequences in the sample; about two fifths occur only once, and roughly 23% lies in the top ten.

The sequencing sample was made of blood. The clonotype was recovered from a human donor in good health. V and J are TRBV27 and TRBJ1-2, with D perhaps TRBD1 (6 bases). The CDR3 DNA follows: TGTGCCAGCAAGGGTTCAGGGGCTAACTATGGCTACACCTTC. This gives the protein CASKGSGANYGYTF.